Listed below are T cell receptor beta chains from one sample, sequenced in a study of blood T cell repertoires in COVID-19. This table comes from immunoSEQ multiplex PCR, and its TCRdb copy is limited to in-frame clones, with some not included. Of roughly 77,000 clones detected, roughly 90% appear once; the ten largest clones hold over 4%. Material for sequencing was peripheral blood. These receptors were taken from a man in his fifties or sixties with active COVID-19. The CDR3 runs from the conserved cysteine through the conserved F or W. D genes are given only for firm matches. Clone size, where shown, is once, few, many, or a class for clones that have expanded.

TRBJ1-5 TRBV28 13 - - TGTGCCAGCAGTCCAGGGCCCTCCGGGCCCCAGCATTTT CASSPGPSGPQHF
TRBJ2-3 TRBV3-1/TRBV3-2 15 - TRBD1 TGTGCCAGCAGCCCCCCGGGACAGGGAAAAGTTACGCAGTATTTT CASSPPGQGKVTQYF
TRBJ2-3 TRBV3-1/TRBV3-2 14 - - TGTGCCAGCAGCCCGGGACATGGAACAGATACGCAGTATTTT CASSPGHGTDTQYF
TRBJ1-3 TRBV5-1 14 - TRBD1 TGCGCCAGCAAAAAATTAGGGACAGGGAACACCATATATTTT CASKKLGTGNTIYF
TRBJ2-1 TRBV7-9 11 - - TGTGCCAGCAGCCCTACGTATGAGCAGTTCTTC CASSPTYEQFF
TRBJ2-1 TRBV6-2/TRBV6-3 16 - TRBD2 TGTGCCAGCAGTTATCTAACCGGGGGGATTGACAATGAGCAGTTCTTC CASSYLTGGIDNEQFF
TRBJ1-3 TRBV7-2 14 few TRBD1 TGTGCCAGCAGCCGGGACAGCTCTGGAAACACCATATATTTT CASSRDSSGNTIYF
TRBJ2-6 TRBV11-1 15 - - TGTGCCAGCAGCTTAGTGCCTCGGGGGGCCAACGTCCTGACTTTC CASSLVPRGANVLTF
TRBJ2-3 TRBV24-1 17 - TRBD2 TGTGCCACCAGTGGACTAGCGGGAGGGCCAAGCACAGATACGCAGTATTTT CATSGLAGGPSTDTQYF
TRBJ1-2 TRBV23-1 14 once TRBD1 TGCGCCAGCAGGGGGGGACAGTTCCCTTATGGCTACACCTTC CASRGGQFPYGYTF
TRBJ2-2 TRBV19 13 - TRBD1 TGTGCCAGTCGGGTTGGGACAGACGGGGAGCTGTTTTTT CASRVGTDGELFF
TRBJ1-2 TRBV4-3 14 - - TGCGCCAGCAGCCAAGATCTAGGAGCCTATGGCTACACCTTC CASSQDLGAYGYTF
TRBJ1-2 TRBV19 13 once - TGTGCCAGTAGTCAGACAGCTAACTATGGCTACACCTTC CASSQTANYGYTF
TRBJ1-1 TRBV19 18 - - TGTGCCAGTAGTCACGGGACACCCTTTATGCGTTCGAACACTGAAGCTTTCTTT CASSHGTPFMRSNTEAFF
TRBJ2-2 TRBV7-9 18 - TRBD2 TGTGCCAGCAGCTTAGGGCGGTCTAGCGGAGCGAACACCGGGGAGCTGTTTTTT CASSLGRSSGANTGELFF
TRBJ1-1 TRBV9 14 - - TGTGCCAGCAGCGCTCAGGGTCCGACCACTGAAGCTTTCTTT CASSAQGPTTEAFF
TRBJ2-7 TRBV28 16 - TRBD1 TGTGCCAGCAGTTTATATAAGGGGGCCTTCTCCTACGAGCAGTACTTC CASSLYKGAFSYEQYF
TRBJ1-3 TRBV2 12 - - TGTGCCAGCAGTTATGAGGGAAACACCATATATTTT CASSYEGNTIYF
TRBJ2-3 TRBV6-6 14 - - TGTGCCAGCAGTCAAATAACAGGGTACGAGGCGCAGTATTTT CASSQITGYEAQYF
TRBJ2-7 TRBV6-5 15 - TRBD1 TGTGCCAGCAGCGGCAGGGGGCTCTTGACGGGCGAGCAGTACTTC CASSGRGLLTGEQYF
TRBJ2-1 TRBV27 16 - TRBD1 TGTGCCAGCAGTACACCCTGGGACAGGGGTGTCAATGAGCAGTTCTTC CASSTPWDRGVNEQFF
TRBJ1-6 TRBV28 16 once - TGTGCCAGCAGTTCCACCGAGAGCTCCTATAATTCACCCCTCCACTTT CASSSTESSYNSPLHF
TRBJ2-7 TRBV27 15 - TRBD1 TGTGCCAGCAGTCGCATCCCGGGACAGGGTTACGAGCAGTACTTC CASSRIPGQGYEQYF
TRBJ2-1 TRBV7-3 14 - - TGTGCCAGCAGCTTTGGTGGGGCGCTTTATGAGCAGTTCTTC CASSFGGALYEQFF
TRBJ1-5 TRBV15 17 once - TGTGCCACCAGCAGAGAGACATTTGCTAATAGCAATCAGCCCCAGCATTTT CATSRETFANSNQPQHF
TRBJ2-1 TRBV4-1 16 - TRBD2 TGCGCCAGCAGCCACCCTAGCGGGAGGCGATACAATGAGCAGTTCTTC CASSHPSGRRYNEQFF
TRBJ2-6 TRBV7-9 18 - TRBD1 TGTGCCAGCAGCTTGGACAGGGCGCGCCTCTCTGGGGCCAACGTCCTGACTTTC CASSLDRARLSGANVLTF
TRBJ2-7 TRBV5-4 15 - - TGTGCCAGCAGTGCTCAGGGTTTGAAGGCCTACGAGCAGTACTTC CASSAQGLKAYEQYF
TRBJ1-5 TRBV7-2 15 - - TGTGCCAGCAGCTTAGAGCACCAATACAATCAGCCCCAGCATTTT CASSLEHQYNQPQHF
TRBJ1-1 TRBV2 13 - TRBD1 TGTGCCAGCAGTGGGGACAGGGAAACTGAAGCTTTCTTT CASSGDRETEAFF
TRBJ1-2 TRBV6-1 12 - TRBD1 TGTGCCAGCAGTGATACAGGGGTCGGCTACACCTTC CASSDTGVGYTF
TRBJ1-2 TRBV6-6 16 - - TGTGCCAGCAACCGTTACTCGTTGGGGGACATAAATGGCTACACCTTC CASNRYSLGDINGYTF
TRBJ2-1 TRBV18 16 few TRBD1 TGTGCCAGCTCCCGCTACCAGGGGGCATCCCGCAATGAGCAGTTCTTC CASSRYQGASRNEQFF
TRBJ1-6 TRBV28 16 - TRBD1 TGTGCCAGCACCACGACAGGGACTTTTCTTAATTCACCCCTCCACTTT CASTTTGTFLNSPLHF
TRBJ1-5 TRBV18 15 - - TGTGCCAGCTCACGATCAGGGGTTGGGAATCAGCCCCAGCATTTT CASSRSGVGNQPQHF
TRBJ2-7 TRBV12-3/TRBV12-4 13 - - TGTGCCAGCAGCTCTCTCGTTGGCGGCGAGCAGTACTTC CASSSLVGGEQYF